A selection of T cell receptor beta chains follows, all from one sample in a study of blood T cell repertoires in COVID-19. Profiling relied on immunoSEQ multiplex PCR, and the TCRdb table lists in-frame clones only, not all of them. The sample has a few hundred thousand clones, roughly 87% seen once. The sequencing input was PBMCs or T cells enriched from blood (not recorded which). The source of these receptors is a young man who had recovered from COVID-19. CDR3s include the opening cysteine and the closing phenylalanine or tryptophan. Fields, in order: CDR3 length, D gene, clone size, V gene, J gene, CDR3 protein, CDR3 DNA. The D gene is left open where the match is weak. Clone size is stated in some rows and not others, as once, few, many or a class when expanded.

18	TRBD2	NA	TRBV6-1	TRBJ2-1	CASSERTGLAGSYNEQFF	TGTGCCAGCAGTGAAAGGACGGGACTAGCGGGCTCCTACAATGAGCAGTTCTTC
17	NA	NA	TRBV19	TRBJ1-2	CASSIGHTILTAYGYTF	TGTGCCAGTAGTATTGGACACACGATTCTTACGGCCTATGGCTACACCTTC
19	TRBD2	once	TRBV9	TRBJ2-3	CASSAQPGGRSGAVDTQYF	TGTGCCAGCAGCGCCCAGCCGGGAGGGAGATCGGGAGCGGTAGATACGCAGTATTTT
14	NA	NA	TRBV7-2	TRBJ1-1	CASSFRGSGTEAFF	TGTGCCAGCAGCTTTCGGGGATCGGGCACTGAAGCTTTCTTT
11	NA	NA	TRBV12-5	TRBJ1-2	CASDGVYGYTF	TGTGCTAGTGATGGAGTATATGGCTACACCTTC
13	NA	NA	TRBV18	TRBJ1-1	CASSPWQNTEAFF	TGTGCCAGCTCACCATGGCAAAACACTGAAGCTTTCTTT
13	NA	NA	TRBV4-1	TRBJ1-1	CASSQVVIGEAFF	TGCGCCAGCAGCCAAGTAGTCATCGGTGAAGCTTTCTTT
16	NA	once	TRBV5-7	TRBJ1-4	CASSFPEQVANEKLFF	TGTGCCAGCAGCTTCCCAGAACAGGTGGCGAATGAAAAACTGTTTTTT
13	NA	NA	TRBV7-3	TRBJ1-5	CASSLEANQPQHF	TGTGCCAGCAGCTTAGAGGCAAATCAGCCCCAGCATTTT
12	NA	NA	TRBV28	TRBJ2-3	CASSLSTDTQYF	TGTGCCAGCAGTCTGTCGACAGATACGCAGTATTTT
14	NA	NA	TRBV19	TRBJ1-2	CASKRTPPNYGYTF	TGTGCCAGTAAGAGGACACCCCCTAACTATGGCTACACCTTC
14	NA	NA	TRBV3-1/TRBV3-2	TRBJ1-4	CASSPTRTNEKLFF	TGTGCCAGCAGCCCAACGCGGACTAATGAAAAACTGTTTTTT
15	NA	NA	TRBV19	TRBJ1-5	CASSSIREGTQPQHF	TGTGCCAGTAGTTCGATCAGGGAAGGTACTCAGCCCCAGCATTTT
17	NA	NA	TRBV19	TRBJ2-2	CASNGDRPLANTGELFF	TGTGCCAGTAACGGCGACAGACCTTTAGCGAACACCGGGGAGCTGTTTTTT
14	NA	NA	TRBV27	TRBJ2-5	CASSATEDQETQYF	TGTGCCAGCAGCGCGACAGAAGACCAAGAGACCCAGTACTTC
15	TRBD1	NA	TRBV5-1	TRBJ1-2	CASSLARGPNYGYTF	TGCGCCAGCAGCTTGGCCAGGGGGCCCAACTATGGCTACACCTTC
16	NA	NA	TRBV13	TRBJ1-1	CASSGGSWVLNTEAFF	TGTGCCAGCAGCGGCGGGTCATGGGTCTTGAACACTGAAGCTTTCTTT
15	TRBD2	once	TRBV7-9	TRBJ2-7	CASSLTSGPGNQQYF	TGTGCCAGCAGCCTAACTAGCGGGCCTGGTAATCAGCAGTACTTC
15	TRBD1	NA	TRBV7-2	TRBJ1-6	CASSERTGDNSPLHF	TGTGCCAGCAGCGAGAGGACAGGGGACAATTCACCCCTCCACTTT
13	NA	NA	TRBV12-3/TRBV12-4	TRBJ2-3	CASARGGADTQYF	TGTGCCAGCGCCCGGGGTGGGGCAGATACGCAGTATTTT
16	TRBD1	NA	TRBV25-1	TRBJ2-1	CASSELDRGHVNEQFF	TGTGCCAGCAGTGAGTTGGACAGGGGGCATGTCAATGAGCAGTTCTTC
13	NA	NA	TRBV24-1	TRBJ1-5	CATRRGLGQPQHF	TGTGCCACCAGGCGCGGGCTCGGCCAGCCCCAGCATTTT
15	NA	NA	TRBV4-1	TRBJ1-2	CASSQDPETNYGYTF	TGCGCCAGCAGCCAAGACCCAGAAACTAACTATGGCTACACCTTC
14	NA	NA	TRBV7-9	TRBJ1-1	CASSLVLGVPEAFF	TGTGCCAGCAGCTTAGTACTCGGGGTCCCGGAAGCTTTCTTT
15	NA	NA	TRBV3-1/TRBV3-2	TRBJ1-3	CASGNMGAQGNTIYF	TGTGCCAGCGGAAATATGGGGGCGCAGGGAAACACCATATATTTT
14	NA	NA	TRBV6-1	TRBJ2-1	CASSDRALRNEQFF	TGTGCCAGCAGTGACCGAGCCCTACGAAATGAGCAGTTCTTC
15	TRBD1	NA	TRBV27	TRBJ1-1	CASRPRKGANTEAFF	TGTGCCAGCAGACCACGTAAGGGGGCGAACACTGAAGCTTTCTTT
15	TRBD1	once	TRBV18	TRBJ1-2	CASSPGTGGAYGYTF	TGTGCCAGCTCACCAGGGACAGGGGGCGCCTATGGCTACACCTTC
22	NA	NA	TRBV27	TRBJ1-6	CASSRYFPYDGTDDRNNSPLHF	TGTGCCAGCAGTCGGTATTTCCCTTACGACGGAACAGACGACAGAAATAATTCACCCCTCCACTTT
15	NA	NA	TRBV5-4	TRBJ1-4	CASSPLPQRDEKLFF	TGTGCCAGCAGCCCTCTCCCCCAACGGGATGAAAAACTGTTTTTT
13	TRBD1	NA	TRBV7-8	TRBJ2-7	CASSLVMEDRGTF	TGTGCCAGCAGCTTAGTGATGGAGGACAGGGGAACCTTC
14	TRBD1	NA	TRBV5-1	TRBJ1-1	CASRATGQNTEAFF	TGCGCCAGCCGGGCGACAGGGCAGAACACTGAAGCTTTCTTT
15	TRBD1	NA	TRBV18	TRBJ2-4	CASSRQGEKTNIQYF	TGTGCCAGCTCACGACAGGGGGAAAAGACTAACATTCAGTACTTC
16	TRBD2	NA	TRBV11-3	TRBJ2-5	CASSLADPSGGETQYF	TGTGCCAGCAGCTTAGCGGACCCTAGCGGGGGAGAGACCCAGTACTTC
14	TRBD2	once	TRBV29-1	TRBJ2-3	CSVGLAGLTDTQYF	TGCAGCGTTGGTCTAGCGGGACTCACAGATACGCAGTATTTT
14	TRBD1	NA	TRBV28	TRBJ1-1	CASSLGQVNTEAFF	TGTGCCAGCAGTTTGGGACAGGTAAACACTGAAGCTTTCTTT
16	TRBD1	NA	TRBV2	TRBJ1-5	CASTDGTGGRNQPQHF	TGTGCCAGCACCGATGGGACAGGGGGCCGCAATCAGCCCCAGCATTTT
14	TRBD1	NA	TRBV7-2	TRBJ1-5	CASSFTGVDQPQHF	TGTGCCAGCAGCTTCACAGGGGTAGATCAGCCCCAGCATTTT
13	NA	NA	TRBV5-8	TRBJ1-1	CASSLRGNTEAFF	TGTGCCAGCAGCTTAAGAGGGAACACTGAAGCTTTCTTT
13	NA	NA	TRBV3-1/TRBV3-2	TRBJ1-1	CASSQDREAPVFF	TGTGCCAGCAGCCAAGATCGGGAGGCGCCGGTTTTCTTT
14	NA	NA	TRBV28	TRBJ2-1	CATRLAYSYNEQFF	TGTGCCACCCGACTTGCTTACTCCTACAATGAGCAGTTCTTC
13	NA	NA	TRBV5-1	TRBJ1-1	CASRQTENTEAFF	TGCGCCAGCAGACAGACAGAGAACACTGAAGCTTTCTTT
17	NA	NA	TRBV4-2	TRBJ2-7	CASSSTYPREPSYEQYF	TGTGCCAGCAGCTCTACCTACCCGCGGGAACCCTCCTACGAGCAGTACTTC
14	NA	NA	TRBV3-1/TRBV3-2	TRBJ1-5	CASSQGRGNQPQHF	TGTGCCAGCAGCCAAGGGAGAGGCAATCAGCCCCAGCATTTT
18	TRBD1	NA	TRBV9	TRBJ1-1	CASSAGQGGTYMNTEAFF	TGTGCCAGCAGCGCCGGACAGGGTGGGACCTACATGAACACTGAAGCTTTCTTT
17	TRBD2	NA	TRBV27	TRBJ2-1	CASSLAIGTSLDYEQFF	TGTGCCAGCAGTTTAGCGATAGGGACTAGCCTTGACTATGAGCAGTTCTTC
13	NA	NA	TRBV5-5	TRBJ1-1	CASSGTLNTEAFF	TGTGCCAGCTCCGGGACATTGAACACTGAAGCTTTCTTT
18	TRBD1	NA	TRBV27	TRBJ1-5	CASSLNRGLEFSNQPQHF	TGTGCCAGCAGTTTAAACAGGGGGCTTGAGTTTAGCAATCAGCCCCAGCATTTT
17	TRBD1	few	TRBV2	TRBJ1-1	CASLRTYLTGTFGGAFF	TGTGCCAGCTTACGTACGTATCTGACAGGGACATTTGGTGGAGCTTTCTTT
15	NA	NA	TRBV7-6	TRBJ1-2	CASSPDGGPNYGYTF	TGTGCCAGCAGCCCCGACGGGGGACCTAACTATGGCTACACCTTC
14	NA	NA	TRBV2	TRBJ1-1	CASRTQGAGTEAFF	TGTGCCAGCAGGACACAGGGTGCCGGCACTGAAGCTTTCTTT
15	NA	NA	TRBV5-4	TRBJ2-5	CASSLDHREGETQYF	TGTGCCAGCAGCTTGGATCACAGGGAGGGGGAGACCCAGTACTTC
13	TRBD2	NA	TRBV27	TRBJ2-7	CARRLAGGYEQYF	TGTGCCAGGAGACTAGCGGGGGGCTACGAGCAGTACTTC
15	TRBD2	once	TRBV28	TRBJ2-3	CASRISGTSTDTQYF	TGTGCCAGCAGGATTAGCGGGACTAGCACAGATACGCAGTATTTT